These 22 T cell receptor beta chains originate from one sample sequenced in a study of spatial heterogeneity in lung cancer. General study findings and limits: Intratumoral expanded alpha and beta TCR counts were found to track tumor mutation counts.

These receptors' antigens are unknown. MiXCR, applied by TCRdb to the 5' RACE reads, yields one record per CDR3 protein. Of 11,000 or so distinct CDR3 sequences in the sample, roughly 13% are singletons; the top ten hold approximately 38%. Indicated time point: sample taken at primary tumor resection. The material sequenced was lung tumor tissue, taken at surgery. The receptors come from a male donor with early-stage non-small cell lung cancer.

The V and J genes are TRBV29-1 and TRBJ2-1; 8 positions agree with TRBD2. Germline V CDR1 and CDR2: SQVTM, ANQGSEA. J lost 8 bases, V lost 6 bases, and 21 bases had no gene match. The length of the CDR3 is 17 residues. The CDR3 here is CSVARGAGALRGDEQFF. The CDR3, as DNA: TGCAGCGTCGCAAGAGGAGCGGGGGCCCTTCGCGGTGATGAGCAGTTCTTC.

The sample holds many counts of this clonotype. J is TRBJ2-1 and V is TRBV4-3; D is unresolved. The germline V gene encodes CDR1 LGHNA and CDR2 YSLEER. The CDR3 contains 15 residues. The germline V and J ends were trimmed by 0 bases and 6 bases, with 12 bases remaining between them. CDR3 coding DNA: TGCGCCAGCAGCCAAGACCCCCCTCCCTTCAATGAGCAGTTCTTC. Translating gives CASSQDPPPFNEQFF.

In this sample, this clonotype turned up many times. In nucleotides, the CDR3 is TGTGCCAGCAGCTTAGGGGCGGGGGCCACAGATACGCAGTATTTT. Encoded protein: CASSLGAGATDTQYF. V gene TRBV5-4 combines with J gene TRBJ2-3; a weak D match, TRBD2 (7 bases). The CDR3 runs 15 residues. Germline V gene lookup returns CDR1 SGHNT and CDR2 YYREEE (reference sequence). The ends were cut back, 2 bases at V and 2 bases at J, with 12 bases in the middle. Based on the CDR3 plus reference TRBV5-4 and TRBJ2-3, the full variable domain is ETGVTQSPTHLIKTRGQQVTLRCSSQSGHNTVSWYQQALGQGPQFIFQYYREEENGRGNFPPRFSGLQFPNYSSELNVNALELDDSALYLCASSLGAGATDTQYFGPGTRLTVL.

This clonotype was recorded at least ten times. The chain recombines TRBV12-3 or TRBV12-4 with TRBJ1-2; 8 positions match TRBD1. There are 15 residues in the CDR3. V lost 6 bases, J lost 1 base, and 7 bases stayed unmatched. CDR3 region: CASREGQGYNYGYTF. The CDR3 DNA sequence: TGTGCCAGCAGGGAAGGACAGGGCTATAACTATGGCTACACCTTC.

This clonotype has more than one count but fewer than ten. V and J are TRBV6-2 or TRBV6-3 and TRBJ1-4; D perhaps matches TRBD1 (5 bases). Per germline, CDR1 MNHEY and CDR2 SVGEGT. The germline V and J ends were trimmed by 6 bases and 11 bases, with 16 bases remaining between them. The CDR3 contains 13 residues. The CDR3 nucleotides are TGTGCCAGCAGCCGGACTGGGGCCATGAAACTGTTTTTT. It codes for CASSRTGAMKLFF.

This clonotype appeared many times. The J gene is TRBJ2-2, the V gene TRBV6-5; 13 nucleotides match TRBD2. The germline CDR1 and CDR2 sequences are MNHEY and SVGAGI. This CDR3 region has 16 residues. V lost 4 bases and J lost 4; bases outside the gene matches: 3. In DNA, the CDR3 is TGTGCCAGCAGTTCGGGACTAGCGGGGATCACCGGGGAGCTGTTTTTT. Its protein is CASSSGLAGITGELFF.

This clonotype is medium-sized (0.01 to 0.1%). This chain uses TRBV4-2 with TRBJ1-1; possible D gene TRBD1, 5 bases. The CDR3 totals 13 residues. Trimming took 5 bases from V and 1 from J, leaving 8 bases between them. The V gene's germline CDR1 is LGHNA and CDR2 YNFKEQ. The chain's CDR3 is CASSFTGNTEAFF. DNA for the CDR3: TGTGCCAGCAGCTTTACAGGGAACACTGAAGCTTTCTTT.

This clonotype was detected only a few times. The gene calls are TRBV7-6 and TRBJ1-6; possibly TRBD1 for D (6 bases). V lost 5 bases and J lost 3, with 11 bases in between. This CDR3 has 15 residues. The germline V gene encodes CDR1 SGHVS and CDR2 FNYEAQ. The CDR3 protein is CASSARDNYNSPLHF. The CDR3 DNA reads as TGTGCCAGCAGCGCCAGGGACAACTATAATTCACCCCTCCACTTT.

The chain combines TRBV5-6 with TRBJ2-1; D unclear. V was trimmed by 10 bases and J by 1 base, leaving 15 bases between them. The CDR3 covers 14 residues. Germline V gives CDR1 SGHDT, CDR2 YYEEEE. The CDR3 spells CACQIQTSYNEQFF. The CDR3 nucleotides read TGTGCCTGTCAGATCCAAACTTCCTACAATGAGCAGTTCTTC. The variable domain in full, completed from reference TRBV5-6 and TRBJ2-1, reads DAGVTQSPTHLIKTRGQQVTLRCSPKSGHDTVSWYQQALGQGPQFIFQYYEEEERQRGNFPDRFSGHQFPNYSSELNVNALLLGDSALYLCACQIQTSYNEQFFGPGTRLTVL.

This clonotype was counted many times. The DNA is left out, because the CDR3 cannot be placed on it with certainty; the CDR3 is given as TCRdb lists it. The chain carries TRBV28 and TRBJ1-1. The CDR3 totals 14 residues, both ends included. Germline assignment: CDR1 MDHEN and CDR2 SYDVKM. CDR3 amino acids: CASILASTGTEAFF.

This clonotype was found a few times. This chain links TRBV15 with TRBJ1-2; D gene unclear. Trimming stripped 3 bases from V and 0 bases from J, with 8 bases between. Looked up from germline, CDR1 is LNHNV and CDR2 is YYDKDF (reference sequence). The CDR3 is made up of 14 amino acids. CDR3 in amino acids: CATSSQDSNYGYTF. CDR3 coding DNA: TGTGCCACCAGCAGCCAGGATTCTAACTATGGCTACACCTTC. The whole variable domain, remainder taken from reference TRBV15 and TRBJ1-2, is DAMVIQNPRYQVTQFGKPVTLSCSQTLNHNVMYWYQQKSSQAPKLLFHYYDKDFNNEADTPDNFQSRRPNTSFCFLDIRSPGLGDTAMYLCATSSQDSNYGYTFGSGTRLTVV.

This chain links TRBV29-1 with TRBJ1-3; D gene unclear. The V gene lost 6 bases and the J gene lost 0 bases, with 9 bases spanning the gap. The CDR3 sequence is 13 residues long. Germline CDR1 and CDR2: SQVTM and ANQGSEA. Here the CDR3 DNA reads TGCAGCGTGGAGAGGATCTCTGGAAACACCATATATTTT. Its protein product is CSVERISGNTIYF.

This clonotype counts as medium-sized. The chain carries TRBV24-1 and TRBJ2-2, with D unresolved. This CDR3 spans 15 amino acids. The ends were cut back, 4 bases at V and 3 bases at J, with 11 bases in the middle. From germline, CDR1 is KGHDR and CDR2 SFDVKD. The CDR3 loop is CATSEGSPYTGELFF. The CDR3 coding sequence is TGTGCCACCAGTGAGGGTAGCCCTTACACCGGGGAGCTGTTTTTT.

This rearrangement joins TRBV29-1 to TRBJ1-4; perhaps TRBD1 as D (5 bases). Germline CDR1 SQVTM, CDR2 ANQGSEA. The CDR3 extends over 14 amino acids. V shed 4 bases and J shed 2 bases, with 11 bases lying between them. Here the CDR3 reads CSVGGPRTNEKLFF. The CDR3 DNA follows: TGCAGCGTTGGGGGCCCACGTACTAATGAAAAACTGTTTTTT.

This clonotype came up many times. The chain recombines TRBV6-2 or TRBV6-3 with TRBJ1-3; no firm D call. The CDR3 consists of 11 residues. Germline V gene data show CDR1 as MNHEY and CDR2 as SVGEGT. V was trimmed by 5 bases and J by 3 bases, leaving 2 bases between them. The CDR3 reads CASSHGNTIYF. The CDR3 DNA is TGTGCCAGCAGTCATGGAAACACCATATATTTT.

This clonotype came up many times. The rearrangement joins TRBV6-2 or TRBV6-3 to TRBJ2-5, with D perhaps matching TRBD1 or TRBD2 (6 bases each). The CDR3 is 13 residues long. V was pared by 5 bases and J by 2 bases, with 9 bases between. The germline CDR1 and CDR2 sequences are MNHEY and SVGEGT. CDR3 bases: TGTGCCAGCAGTAAAGGGGGGCAAGAGACCCAGTACTTC. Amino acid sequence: CASSKGGQETQYF.

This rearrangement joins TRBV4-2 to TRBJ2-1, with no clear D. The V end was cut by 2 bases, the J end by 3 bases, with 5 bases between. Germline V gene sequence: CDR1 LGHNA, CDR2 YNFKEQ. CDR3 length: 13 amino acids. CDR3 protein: CASSQTVYNEQFF. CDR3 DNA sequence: TGTGCCAGCAGCCAAACAGTCTACAATGAGCAGTTCTTC.

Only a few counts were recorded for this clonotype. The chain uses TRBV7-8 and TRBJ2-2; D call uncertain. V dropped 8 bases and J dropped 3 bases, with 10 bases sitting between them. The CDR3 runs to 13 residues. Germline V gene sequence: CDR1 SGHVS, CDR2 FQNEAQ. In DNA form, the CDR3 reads TGTGCCAGCCGCGGCCACGACACCGGGGAGCTGTTTTTT. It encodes CASRGHDTGELFF.

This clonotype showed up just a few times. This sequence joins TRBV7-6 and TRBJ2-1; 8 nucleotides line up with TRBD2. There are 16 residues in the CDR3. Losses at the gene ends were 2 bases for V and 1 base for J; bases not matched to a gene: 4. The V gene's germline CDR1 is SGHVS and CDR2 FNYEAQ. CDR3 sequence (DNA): TGTGCCAGCAGCTTAATCCGGGGGGGATCCTACAATGAGCAGTTCTTC. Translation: CASSLIRGGSYNEQFF.

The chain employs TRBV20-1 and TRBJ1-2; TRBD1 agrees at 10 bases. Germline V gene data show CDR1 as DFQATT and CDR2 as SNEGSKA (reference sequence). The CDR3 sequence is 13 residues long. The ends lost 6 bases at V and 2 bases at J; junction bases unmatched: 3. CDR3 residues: CSAGQGSNYGYTF. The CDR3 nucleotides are TGCAGTGCGGGACAGGGGTCCAACTATGGCTACACCTTC.

The CDR3, as DNA: TGTGCCAGCAGGGAGACTAATGAAAAACTGTTTTTT. Translated: CASRETNEKLFF. V gene TRBV28 combines with J gene TRBJ1-4; no reliable D call. The CDR3 extends over 12 amino acids. V shed 6 bases and J shed 2 bases, with 4 bases lying between them. Germline assignment: CDR1 MDHEN and CDR2 SYDVKM. The full variable domain, in which reference TRBV28 and TRBJ1-4 provide the parts outside the CDR3, is DVKVTQSSRYLVKRTGEKVFLECVQDMDHENMFWYRQDPGLGLRLIYFSYDVKMKEKGDIPEGYSVSREKKERFSLILESASTNQTSMYLCASRETNEKLFFGSGTQLSVL.

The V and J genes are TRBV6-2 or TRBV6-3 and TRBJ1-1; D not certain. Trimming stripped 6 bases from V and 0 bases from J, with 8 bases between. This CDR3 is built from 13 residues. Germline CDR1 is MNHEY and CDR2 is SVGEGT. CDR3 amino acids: CASRSSMNTEAFF. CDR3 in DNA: TGTGCCAGCAGGAGTTCGATGAACACTGAAGCTTTCTTT.